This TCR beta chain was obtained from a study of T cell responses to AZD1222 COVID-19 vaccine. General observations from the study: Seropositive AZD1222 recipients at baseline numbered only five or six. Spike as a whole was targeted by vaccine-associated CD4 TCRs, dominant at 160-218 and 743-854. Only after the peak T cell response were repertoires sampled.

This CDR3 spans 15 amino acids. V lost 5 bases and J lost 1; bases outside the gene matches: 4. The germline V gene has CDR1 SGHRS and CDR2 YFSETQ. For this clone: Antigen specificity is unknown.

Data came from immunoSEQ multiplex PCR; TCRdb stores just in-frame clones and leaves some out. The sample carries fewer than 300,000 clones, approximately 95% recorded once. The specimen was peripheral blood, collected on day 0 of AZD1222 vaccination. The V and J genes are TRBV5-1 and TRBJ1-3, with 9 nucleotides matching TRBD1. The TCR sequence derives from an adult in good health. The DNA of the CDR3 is TGCGCCAGCAGACAGGGGGCGAATTCTGGAAACACCATATATTTT. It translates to CASRQGANSGNTIYF.